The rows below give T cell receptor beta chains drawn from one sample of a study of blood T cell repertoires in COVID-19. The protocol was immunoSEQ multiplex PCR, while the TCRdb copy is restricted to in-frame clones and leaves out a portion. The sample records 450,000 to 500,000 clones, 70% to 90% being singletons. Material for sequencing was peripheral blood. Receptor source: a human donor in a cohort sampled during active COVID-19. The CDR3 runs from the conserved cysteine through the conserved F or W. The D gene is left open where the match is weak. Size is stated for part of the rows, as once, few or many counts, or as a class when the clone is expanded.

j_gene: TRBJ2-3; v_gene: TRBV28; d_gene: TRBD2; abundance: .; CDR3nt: TGTGCCAGCAGTAGAGCGGGAGTGGCAGATACGCAGTATTTT; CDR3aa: CASSRAGVADTQYF
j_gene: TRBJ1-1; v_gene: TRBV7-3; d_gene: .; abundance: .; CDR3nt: TGTGCCAGCAGCATACAGGCGAACACTGAAGCTTTCTTT; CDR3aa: CASSIQANTEAFF
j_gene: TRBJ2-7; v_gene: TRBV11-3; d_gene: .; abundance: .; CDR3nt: TGTGCCAGCAGCCCGCCGGGGGGCACATACGAGCAGTACTTC; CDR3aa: CASSPPGGTYEQYF
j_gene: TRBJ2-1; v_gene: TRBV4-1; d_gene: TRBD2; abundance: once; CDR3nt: TGCGCCAGCAGCCAAATCTCCCTAGCGGGAGGGTTTCGCTCCTACAATGAGCAGTTCTTC; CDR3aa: CASSQISLAGGFRSYNEQFF
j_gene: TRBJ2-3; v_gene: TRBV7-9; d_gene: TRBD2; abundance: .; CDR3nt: TGTGCCAGCAGCCCTAGGGAAGCGGGGGGTCCAGATACGCAGTATTTT; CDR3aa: CASSPREAGGPDTQYF
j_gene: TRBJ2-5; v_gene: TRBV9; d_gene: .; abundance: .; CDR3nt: TGTGCCAGCAGCGTATTTGGAGGGTTGGAGACCCAGTACTTC; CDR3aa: CASSVFGGLETQYF
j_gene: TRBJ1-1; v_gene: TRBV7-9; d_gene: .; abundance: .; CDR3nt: TGTGCCAGCAGCTTAGGTACGGGGATGAACACTGAAGCTTTCTTT; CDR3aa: CASSLGTGMNTEAFF
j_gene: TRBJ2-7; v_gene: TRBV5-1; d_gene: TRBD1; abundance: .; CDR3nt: TGCGCCAGCAGCTTGGATCTACCTTGGGAGAGGGGGCGGAACGAGCAGTACTTC; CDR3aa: CASSLDLPWERGRNEQYF
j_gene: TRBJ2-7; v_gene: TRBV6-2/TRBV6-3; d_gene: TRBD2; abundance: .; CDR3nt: TGTGCCAGCAGTTGGACGGGACTAGCGGGAGAAGTGCAGTACTTC; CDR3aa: CASSWTGLAGEVQYF
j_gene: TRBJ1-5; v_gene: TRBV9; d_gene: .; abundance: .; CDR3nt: TGTGCCAGCAGCGCCCGAGGGGAGGGTTCCCAGCATTTT; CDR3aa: CASSARGEGSQHF
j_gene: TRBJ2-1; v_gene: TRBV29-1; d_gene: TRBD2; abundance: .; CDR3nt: TGCAGCGCCGGAAGGACTAGCGGGAGGGCGAATGAGCAGTTCTTC; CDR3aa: CSAGRTSGRANEQFF
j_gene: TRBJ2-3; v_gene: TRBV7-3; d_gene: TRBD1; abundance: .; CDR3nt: TGTGCCAGCAGCTTAAGTCTAGGGACAGAGCAGTATTTT; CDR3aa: CASSLSLGTEQYF
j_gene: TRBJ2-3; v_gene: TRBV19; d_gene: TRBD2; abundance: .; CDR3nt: TGTGCCAGTAGTTCCCGACTAGCGGGAGGGCCAGCAGATACGCAGTATTTT; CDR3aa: CASSSRLAGGPADTQYF
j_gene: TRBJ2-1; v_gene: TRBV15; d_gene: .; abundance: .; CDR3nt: TGTGCCACCAGCCTAAAACAGGGAGGGGGCAATGAGCAGTTCTTC; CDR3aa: CATSLKQGGGNEQFF
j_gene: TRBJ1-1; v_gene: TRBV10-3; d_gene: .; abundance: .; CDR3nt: TGTGCCATCAGTGAGTCGGGGGGGAACACTGAAGCTTTCTTT; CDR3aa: CAISESGGNTEAFF
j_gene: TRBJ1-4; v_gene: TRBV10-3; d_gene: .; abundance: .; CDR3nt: TGTGCCATCAGTGAAAGGGGGTCAGCTAATGAAAAACTGTTTTTT; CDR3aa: CAISERGSANEKLFF
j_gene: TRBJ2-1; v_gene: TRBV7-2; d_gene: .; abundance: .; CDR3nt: TGTGCCAGCAGCTTAGCCGCTACCTTCTCCTACAATGAGCAGTTCTTC; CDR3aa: CASSLAATFSYNEQFF
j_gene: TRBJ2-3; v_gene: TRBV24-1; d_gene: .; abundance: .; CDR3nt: TGTGCCACCAGTGATCCCCGTTTCCCTGGCACAGATACGCAGTATTTT; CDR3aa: CATSDPRFPGTDTQYF